These 3 T cell receptor beta chains were sequenced from one sample in a study of cytomegalovirus exposure and HLA in healthy donors. The table came from immunoSEQ multiplex PCR; TCRdb's copy has only in-frame clones and leaves some out. Of tens of thousands of clones in the sample, nearly 96% are singletons; the top ten hold roughly 5%. The sequenced sample was PBMCs. The receptors here all came from a woman aged 18-30 years in good health and CMV-seropositive.

The genes are TRBV7-2 and TRBJ2-2; D is perhaps TRBD2 (6 bases). CDR1 and CDR2 (germline): SGHTA, FQGNSA. V shed 5 bases and J shed 7 bases, with 23 bases lying between them. The length of the CDR3 is 17 residues. The CDR3 spells CASSRGVTRRSVGELFF. CDR3 in DNA: TGTGCCAGCAGCCGAGGTGTGACTAGGAGAAGCGTCGGGGAGCTGTTTTTT.

The chain links TRBV10-3 to TRBJ2-1, with 11 bases that match TRBD2. Germline CDR1 is ENHRY and CDR2 is SYGVKD. CDR3 size: 15 residues. V gave up 8 bases and J gave up 4 bases; unmatched junction bases: 7. The CDR3: CAIAGRLAGYNEQFF. The DNA for the CDR3 is TGTGCCATCGCCGGTCGACTAGCGGGATACAATGAGCAGTTCTTC.

The V and J genes are TRBV7-9 and TRBJ2-1; 12 nucleotides align to TRBD2. The CDR3 extends over 16 amino acids. CDR1 SEHNR and CDR2 FQNEAQ come from the germline V gene (reference sequence). The V gene end was trimmed by 5 bases and the J gene end by 8 bases; junction bases not matched to a gene: 10. The CDR3 nucleotides read TGTGCCAGCAGCGCCACTAGCGGGAGGAATTTCTATGAGCAGTTCTTC. Its protein is CASSATSGRNFYEQFF.